This is a list of T cell receptor beta chains from one sample in a study of blood T cell repertoires in COVID-19. Sequencing used immunoSEQ multiplex PCR; TCRdb keeps in-frame clones, though not all of them. Found here are 120,000 to 150,000 clones, about 88% of them singletons; the top ten hold approximately 5.4%. Specimen: peripheral blood. Receptor source: a human donor in a cohort sampled during active COVID-19. CDR3s include the opening cysteine and the closing phenylalanine or tryptophan. Each record gives: V gene, J gene, CDR3 protein.

v_call: TRBV7-2; j_call: TRBJ1-5; cdr3_aa: CASSLGGGINQPQHF
v_call: TRBV9; j_call: TRBJ2-6; cdr3_aa: CASSVEQGQGIGANVLTF
v_call: TRBV5-4; j_call: TRBJ2-3; cdr3_aa: CASSGTTGTQYF
v_call: TRBV5-5; j_call: TRBJ2-1; cdr3_aa: CASSPQAGATYNEQFF
v_call: TRBV20-1; j_call: TRBJ2-2; cdr3_aa: CSASSSGTYAGELFF
v_call: TRBV2; j_call: TRBJ2-7; cdr3_aa: CASSEQGSFYEQYF
v_call: TRBV11-2; j_call: TRBJ1-3; cdr3_aa: CASSLVQGSGNTIYF
v_call: TRBV6-4; j_call: TRBJ2-2; cdr3_aa: CASSDSGDGGELFF
v_call: TRBV15; j_call: TRBJ2-5; cdr3_aa: CATSRGDSQETQYF
v_call: TRBV29-1; j_call: TRBJ1-2; cdr3_aa: CSVEDSTGYTF
v_call: TRBV11-2; j_call: TRBJ2-1; cdr3_aa: CASSLAGDYNEQFF
v_call: TRBV28; j_call: TRBJ1-3; cdr3_aa: CASTLGGAAGNTIYF
v_call: TRBV6-1; j_call: TRBJ1-5; cdr3_aa: CASRAGGLNQPQHF
v_call: TRBV29-1; j_call: TRBJ1-2; cdr3_aa: CSVVLGEGGYTF
v_call: TRBV5-1; j_call: TRBJ2-2; cdr3_aa: CASSGGTAGTGELFF
v_call: TRBV4-1; j_call: TRBJ1-3; cdr3_aa: CASSQAPAGAGNTIYF
v_call: TRBV5-8; j_call: TRBJ2-6; cdr3_aa: CASSFDRSGANVLTF
v_call: TRBV4-1; j_call: TRBJ2-1; cdr3_aa: CASRQRTGDYNEQFF
v_call: TRBV15; j_call: TRBJ2-7; cdr3_aa: CATSRGPSGTRFEQYF
v_call: TRBV11-3; j_call: TRBJ2-7; cdr3_aa: CASSLEFSAVSEQYF
v_call: TRBV5-1; j_call: TRBJ1-2; cdr3_aa: CASSPSGQGQRGYTF
v_call: TRBV15; j_call: TRBJ1-4; cdr3_aa: CATSRTENEKLFF
v_call: TRBV3-1/TRBV3-2; j_call: TRBJ2-3; cdr3_aa: CASSGRGTGGAYDTQYF